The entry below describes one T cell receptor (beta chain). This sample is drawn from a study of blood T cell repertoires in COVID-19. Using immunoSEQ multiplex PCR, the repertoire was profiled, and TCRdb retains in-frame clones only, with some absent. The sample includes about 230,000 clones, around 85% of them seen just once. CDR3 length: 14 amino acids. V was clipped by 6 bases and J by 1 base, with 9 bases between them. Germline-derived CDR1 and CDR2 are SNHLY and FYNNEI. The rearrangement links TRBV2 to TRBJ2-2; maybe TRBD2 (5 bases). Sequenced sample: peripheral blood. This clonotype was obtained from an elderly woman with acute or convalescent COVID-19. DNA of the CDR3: TGTGCCAGCAGGCCGGGGAGGAACACCGGGGAGCTGTTTTTT. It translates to CASRPGRNTGELFF.